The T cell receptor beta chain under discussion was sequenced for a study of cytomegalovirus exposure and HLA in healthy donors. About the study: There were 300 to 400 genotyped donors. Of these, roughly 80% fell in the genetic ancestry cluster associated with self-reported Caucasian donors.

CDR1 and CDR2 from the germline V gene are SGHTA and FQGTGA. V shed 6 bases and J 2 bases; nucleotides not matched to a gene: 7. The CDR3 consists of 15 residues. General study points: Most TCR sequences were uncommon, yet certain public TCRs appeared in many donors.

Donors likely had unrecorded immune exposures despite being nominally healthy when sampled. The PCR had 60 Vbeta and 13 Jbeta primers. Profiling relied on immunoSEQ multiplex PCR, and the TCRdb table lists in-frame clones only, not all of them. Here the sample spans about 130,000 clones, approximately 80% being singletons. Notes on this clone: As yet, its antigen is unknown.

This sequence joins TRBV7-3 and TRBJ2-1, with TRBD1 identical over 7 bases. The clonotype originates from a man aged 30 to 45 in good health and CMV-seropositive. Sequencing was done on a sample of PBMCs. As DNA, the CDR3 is TGTGCCAGCAGTCTTACAGGGGCCACCTACAATGAGCAGTTCTTC. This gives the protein CASSLTGATYNEQFF. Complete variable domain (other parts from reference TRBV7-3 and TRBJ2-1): GAGVSQTPSNKVTEKGKYVELRCDPISGHTALYWYRQSLGQGPEFLIYFQGTGAADDSGLPNDRFFAVRPEGSVSTLKIQRTERGDSAVYLCASSLTGATYNEQFFGPGTRLTVL.